The present T cell receptor beta chain was sequenced within a study of neoadjuvant anti-PD-1 for oral cavity cancer. The wider study: Non-progressing patients received a fourth nivolumab dose near day 43, then surgery on days 50-56.

Here immunoSEQ multiplex PCR was the method, and the copy in TCRdb shows in-frame clones only, minus some. The table includes approximately 35,000 clones, 87% detected once. The TCR originated in a person between 40 and 80 years old with oral cavity squamous cell carcinoma. This material consisted of PBMCs, taken before nivolumab (anti-PD-1) treatment.

The CDR3 reads CASSLGTGENTEAFF. The CDR3, as DNA: TGTGCCAGCAGCTTAGGGACAGGTGAGAACACTGAAGCTTTCTTT. V is TRBV7-2 and J is TRBJ1-1, with 7 bases matching TRBD1. Germline V gives CDR1 SGHTA, CDR2 FQGNSA. Trimming cost V 1 base and J 1 base; bases outside gene matches: 3. The CDR3 runs 15 residues.